This TCR beta chain was sequenced in a study of T cell responses to AZD1222 COVID-19 vaccine. The study, taken as a whole, reports: Baseline serology detected seropositivity in only 5 to 7 AZD1222 recipients.

This CDR3 region has 13 residues. CDR1 and CDR2 (germline): MNHEY, SVGAGI. The V gene end was trimmed by 7 bases and the J gene end by 3 bases; junction bases not matched to a gene: 4. In regard to this clone: Antigen: not known.

Clones were sequenced by immunoSEQ multiplex PCR, and TCRdb holds only the in-frame ones, with some missing. The sample has 150,000 to 200,000 clones; approximately 94% are singletons. Sequencing was performed on peripheral blood, taken on day 0 of AZD1222 vaccination. The receptor comes from an adult in good health. The gene calls are TRBV6-5 and TRBJ2-7; 9 bases map to TRBD1. The CDR3 protein is CASTPGQGYEQYF. CDR3 nucleotide sequence: TGTGCCAGCACCCCGGGACAGGGCTACGAGCAGTACTTC.